This T cell receptor beta chain originates from a study of shared clonotypes between healthy human individuals. Across the study: Per donor, CD8 memory used one plate, CD8 naive used two, CD4 memory used three and CD4 naive used three.

At a deep level, the assay was run. Repertoires were generated with immunoSEQ multiplex PCR, while TCRdb's copy carries only in-frame clones and drops some. Of 2 million to 2.5 million clones in the sample, less than 95% were seen once. This CDR3 has 14 residues. Looked up from germline, CDR1 is SGHTA and CDR2 is FQGNSA. V lost 5 bases and J lost 4, with 14 bases in between. This TCR was sampled from a man in his late teens or twenties in good health. Some clones in this sample may be carry-over from other donors' samples. V and J are TRBV7-2 and TRBJ1-2, with D possibly being TRBD1 (5 bases). Sequences were obtained from naive CD4+ T cells from PBMCs. The subset denotes: CD45RA+ positively selected. The CDR3 nucleotides read TGTGCCAGCAGCCCGGACACGTCCGGCTATGGCTACACCTTC. Its translation is CASSPDTSGYGYTF.